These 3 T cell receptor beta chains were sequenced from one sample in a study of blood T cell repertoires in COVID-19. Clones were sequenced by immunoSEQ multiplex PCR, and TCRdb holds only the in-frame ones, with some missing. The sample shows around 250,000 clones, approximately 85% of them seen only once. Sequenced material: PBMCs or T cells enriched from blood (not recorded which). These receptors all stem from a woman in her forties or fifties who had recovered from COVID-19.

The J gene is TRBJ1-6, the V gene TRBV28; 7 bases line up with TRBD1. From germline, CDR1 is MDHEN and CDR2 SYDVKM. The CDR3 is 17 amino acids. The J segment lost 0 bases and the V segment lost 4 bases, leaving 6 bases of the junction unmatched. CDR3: CASSSLGQSSYNSPLHF. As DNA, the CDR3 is TGTGCCAGCAGTTCCCTGGGACAGAGCTCCTATAATTCACCCCTCCACTTT. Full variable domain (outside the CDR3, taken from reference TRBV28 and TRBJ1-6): DVKVTQSSRYLVKRTGEKVFLECVQDMDHENMFWYRQDPGLGLRLIYFSYDVKMKEKGDIPEGYSVSREKKERFSLILESASTNQTSMYLCASSSLGQSSYNSPLHFGNGTRLTVT.

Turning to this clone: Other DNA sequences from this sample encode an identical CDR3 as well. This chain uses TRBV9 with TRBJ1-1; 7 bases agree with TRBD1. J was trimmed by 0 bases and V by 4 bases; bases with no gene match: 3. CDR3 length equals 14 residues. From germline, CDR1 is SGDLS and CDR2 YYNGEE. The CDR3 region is CASSPGGLNTEAFF. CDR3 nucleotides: TGTGCCAGCAGCCCAGGGGGATTGAACACTGAAGCTTTCTTT.

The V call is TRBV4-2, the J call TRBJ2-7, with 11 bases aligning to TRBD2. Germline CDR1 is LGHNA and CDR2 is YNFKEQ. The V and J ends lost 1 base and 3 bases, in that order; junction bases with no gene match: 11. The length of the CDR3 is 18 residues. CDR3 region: CASSQANLAGGPIYEQYF. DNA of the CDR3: TGTGCCAGCAGCCAAGCAAACCTAGCGGGAGGTCCCATCTACGAGCAGTACTTC.